This T cell receptor beta chain was recovered during a study of blood T cells in healthy people across ages. General observations from the study: Roughly linearly, TCR beta diversity per million T cells fell as age increased.

This clonotype was observed a few times. Its antigen is unidentified. A sample-barcoded 5' primer and a J-beta primer mix were used in a second PCR of about 7 to 12 cycles. TCRdb reprocessed the 5' RACE reads via MiXCR and lists one record per CDR3 protein. This sample has around 990,000 distinct CDR3 sequences, with 35% to 40% found just once. The CDR3 runs to 13 residues. Germline V gene lookup returns CDR1 ENHRY and CDR2 SYGVKD. With 4 bases removed from V and 13 bases from J, the gap between germline ends came to 17 bases. Russia was home to the donors, healthy Caucasian individuals aged roughly 6 to 95. Drawing of peripheral blood yielded about 10 milliliters from each donor. The authors isolated at least 6 million PBMCs per sample.

The sample taken for sequencing was blood. The rearrangement links TRBV10-3 to TRBJ2-4, with D maybe TRBD1 (5 bases). This receptor was identified in a man between 18 and 35 years old in good health. CDR3 coding DNA: TGTGCCATCAGTGTGGTCGACAGCCATGAGCAGTACTTC. It yields the protein CAISVVDSHEQYF.